A single sample is the source of the 9 T cell receptor beta chains below, sequenced in a study of cytomegalovirus exposure and HLA in healthy donors. Primers for the PCR totalled 60 Vbeta and 13 Jbeta. The table came from immunoSEQ multiplex PCR; TCRdb's copy has only in-frame clones and leaves some out. This sample has more than 45,000 clones; roughly 82% occur once, and the top ten carry around 1.6%. Sequencing was carried out using PBMCs. The receptors derive from a man in his thirties or forties in good health and CMV-seronegative.

The chain employs TRBV29-1 and TRBJ2-1; weak D call: TRBD2 (6 bases). The CDR3 is made up of 13 amino acids. The germline CDR1 and CDR2 sequences are SQVTM and ANQGSEA. Trimming removed 7 bases at V and 3 bases at J, with 13 bases between. The CDR3 spells CSATRQDYNEQFF. The CDR3 region has the DNA TGCAGCGCGACTAGGCAAGACTACAATGAGCAGTTCTTC.

The rearrangement links TRBV4-2 to TRBJ1-5; the D gene is possibly TRBD1 (6 bases). Trimming left V 2 bases short and J 0 bases short, with 17 bases between. The germline V gene encodes CDR1 LGHNA and CDR2 YNFKEQ. The CDR3 is made up of 18 amino acids. CDR3 loop: CASSQRGQTRYSNQPQHF. The CDR3 DNA reads as TGTGCCAGCAGCCAAAGAGGACAGACCAGATATAGCAATCAGCCCCAGCATTTT.

This sequence joins TRBV7-9 and TRBJ1-1, with TRBD1 identical over 9 bases. V lost 1 base to trimming and J lost 4 bases; unmatched junction nucleotides: 7. CDR1 and CDR2 from the germline V gene are SEHNR and FQNEAQ (reference sequence). The CDR3 sequence is 16 residues long. This CDR3 reads CASSLEGTGSGTEAFF. CDR3 nucleotide sequence: TGTGCCAGCAGCTTAGAAGGGACAGGGTCTGGCACTGAAGCTTTCTTT.

CDR3 protein: CASSPGLAGGGETQYF. CDR3 DNA: TGCGCCAGCAGCCCGGGACTAGCGGGAGGTGGTGAGACCCAGTACTTC. V usage is TRBV5-1 and J usage is TRBJ2-5, with 15 bases identical to TRBD2. This CDR3 is built from 16 residues. Germline V gene sequence: CDR1 SGHRS, CDR2 YFSETQ. V trimming: 4 bases; J trimming: 5 bases; junction bases outside the gene matches: 6.

This clone was seen more than once but under ten times. The rearrangement joins TRBV6-5 to TRBJ2-5; D possibly corresponds to TRBD2 (5 bases). The J call may be faulty, since TRBJ2-7 better matches the DNA end. The CDR3 has 13 residues. Germline V gene lookup returns CDR1 MNHEY and CDR2 SVGAGI. CDR3 protein: CASSYSRGYEQYF. CDR3 DNA: TGTGCCAGCAGTTACTCTCGGGGATACGAGCAGTACTTC.

This chain joins TRBV28 and TRBJ1-5, with 8 positions matching TRBD1. Unmatched junction bases numbered 8, after V lost 5 bases and J lost 2 bases. The CDR3 consists of 16 residues. Per germline, CDR1 MDHEN and CDR2 SYDVKM. The CDR3 loop is CASSESPGQGNQPQHF. The CDR3 nucleotides read TGTGCCAGCAGTGAATCGCCGGGACAGGGCAATCAGCCCCAGCATTTT. Variable domain in full (rest from reference TRBV28 and TRBJ1-5): DVKVTQSSRYLVKRTGEKVFLECVQDMDHENMFWYRQDPGLGLRLIYFSYDVKMKEKGDIPEGYSVSREKKERFSLILESASTNQTSMYLCASSESPGQGNQPQHFGDGTRLSIL.

The gene calls are TRBV27 and TRBJ1-1; D is ambiguous. V lost 5 bases, J lost 5 bases, and 27 bases lay in between. This CDR3 has 18 amino acids. From germline, CDR1 is MNHEY and CDR2 SMNVEV (reference sequence). The CDR3 reads CASSPPRVQGGLSTEAFF. The CDR3 DNA sequence: TGTGCCAGCAGTCCCCCGAGAGTACAAGGAGGACTAAGTACTGAAGCTTTCTTT.

CDR3: CASSAQGSTEAFF. CDR3 coding DNA: TGTGCCAGCAGCGCACAGGGTAGCACTGAAGCTTTCTTT. The chain carries TRBV7-2 and TRBJ1-1; D may be TRBD1 (6 bases). V lost 5 bases, J lost 4 bases, and 11 bases lay in between. CDR1 and CDR2 from the germline V gene are SGHTA and FQGNSA. This CDR3 contains 13 residues.

CDR3: CASTPVQGATQYF. The DNA of the CDR3 is TGTGCCAGCACTCCAGTGCAGGGGGCGACCCAGTACTTC. This chain connects TRBV7-2 to TRBJ2-5; 8 bases fit TRBD1. Trimming took 7 bases from V and 7 from J; bases not matched to a gene: 8. The CDR3 spans 13 residues. Germline V lookup: CDR1 SGHTA, CDR2 FQGNSA.